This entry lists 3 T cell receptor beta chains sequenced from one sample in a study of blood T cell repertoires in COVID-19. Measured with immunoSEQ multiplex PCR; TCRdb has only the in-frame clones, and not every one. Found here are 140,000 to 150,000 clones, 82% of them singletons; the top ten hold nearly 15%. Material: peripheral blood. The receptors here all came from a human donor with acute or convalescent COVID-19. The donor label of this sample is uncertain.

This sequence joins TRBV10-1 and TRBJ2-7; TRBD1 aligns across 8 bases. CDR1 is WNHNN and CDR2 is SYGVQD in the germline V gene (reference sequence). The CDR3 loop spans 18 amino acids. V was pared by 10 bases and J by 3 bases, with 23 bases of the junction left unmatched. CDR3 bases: TGCGCCAACCACACCGGAGGACAGGGACGAGATTACCTCTACGAGCAGTACTTC. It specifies CANHTGGQGRDYLYEQYF.

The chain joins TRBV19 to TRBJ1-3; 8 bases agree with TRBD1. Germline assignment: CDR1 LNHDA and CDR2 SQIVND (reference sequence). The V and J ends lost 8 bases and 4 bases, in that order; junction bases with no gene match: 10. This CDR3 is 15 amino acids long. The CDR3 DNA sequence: TGTGCCAGTGGGGCGCTCCGGACAGGGGGAAACACCATATATTTT. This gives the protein CASGALRTGGNTIYF. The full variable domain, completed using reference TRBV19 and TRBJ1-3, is DGGITQSPKYLFRKEGQNVTLSCEQNLNHDAMYWYRQDPGQGLRLIYYSQIVNDFQKGDIAEGYSVSREKKESFPLTVTSAQKNPTAFYLCASGALRTGGNTIYFGEGSWLTVV.

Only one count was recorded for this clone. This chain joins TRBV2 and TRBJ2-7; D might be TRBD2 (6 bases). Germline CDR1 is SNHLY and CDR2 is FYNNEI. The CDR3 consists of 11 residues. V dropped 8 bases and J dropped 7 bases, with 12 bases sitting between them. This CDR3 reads CASGTAGEQYF. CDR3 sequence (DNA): TGTGCCAGCGGGACTGCCGGAGAGCAGTACTTC.